This TCR beta chain derives from a study of preoperative IRX-2 immunotherapy in early breast cancer (dated by TCRdb to between 2018 and 2021). The library was obtained by the immunoSEQ multiplex PCR assay. The table comes from immuneACCESS by way of TCRdb, which keeps in-frame sequences with V and J called. Part of the clones is missing from these tables; in studies checked, under half for an unresolved V gene and the rest for unknown reasons. A total of 25,000 to 30,000 clones appear in this sample, 85% to 90% of them only once. Together, the top ten hold 9.8% of the sample. Regarding this clone: Its specific antigen is unknown. Base qualities were left out, and no much larger clone turns up one base away.

The CDR3 runs 12 residues from the cysteine to the phenylalanine. Solely the CDR3 DNA is kept, with 36 bases framed from the first base. CDR1 is given as SEHNR and CDR2 as FQNEAQ, both from the germline V gene (reference sequence). The treatment or condition tag for this specimen amounts to: preoperative locoregional IRX-2 cytokine immunotherapy. The samples were obtained from a phase Ib study that tested preoperative, locoregional IRX-2 cytokine immunotherapy designed to prime immune responses. Patients with early-stage breast cancer who were given IRX-2 before surgery served as donors. Rearrangement joined TRBV7-9 to TRBJ2-5, with the D gene not confidently named. The J call is doubtful: the DNA matches TRBJ2-7 better. The sample was acquired from a patient treated with IRX-2 immunotherapy. This receptor was identified in a human donor with breast cancer. The CDR3 has the sequence CASSSDYYEQYF. The base sequence is TGTGCCAGCAGCTCCGATTACTACGAGCAGTACTTC.